The 26 T cell receptor beta chains given below trace back to one sample, sequenced in a study of shared clonotypes between healthy human individuals (TCRdb year 2020). Libraries were prepared through the immunoSEQ multiplex PCR assay. TCRdb's version of the immuneACCESS table is confined to in-frame rearrangements and falls short of the full clone set. An unresolved V gene accounts for under half of the shortfall where checked; the remainder is of unknown origin. The sample table contains some 2,000,000 clones; only one count was recorded for approximately 95% of them. Clones ranked in the top ten supply over 0.1% of the sample. The sequencing sample was made of naive CD4+ T cells sorted from blood. Interpreted using the paper, the cell subset or site label stands for: CD45RA+ positively selected. These receptors were collected from a young man in good health.

The chain couples TRBV5-1 to TRBJ2-4; D ambiguous. In germline, CDR1 is SGHRS, CDR2 YFSETQ. Trimming removed 1 base at V and 7 bases at J, with 15 bases between. The CDR3 covers 15 residues. CDR3 sequence (DNA): TGCGCCAGCAGCTTGTCCGTTCGACAAGCTAACATTCAGTACTTC. Residues: CASSLSVRQANIQYF.

The rearrangement uses TRBV2 and TRBJ2-4; D is ambiguous. The CDR3 extends over 14 amino acids. CDR1 and CDR2 (germline): SNHLY, FYNNEI. Trimming took 4 bases from V and 9 from J, leaving 16 bases between them. CDR3: CASSAMADTPIQYF. The DNA of the CDR3 is TGTGCCAGCAGTGCTATGGCAGACACCCCCATTCAGTACTTC.

The V call is TRBV5-1, the J call TRBJ1-4; 8 nucleotides match TRBD1. The germline V gene encodes CDR1 SGHRS and CDR2 YFSETQ. The CDR3 totals 15 residues. V gave up 4 bases and J gave up 8 bases; unmatched junction bases: 10. In nucleotides, the CDR3 is TGCGCCAGCAGCGGCACCGGGACAGGACAGGAAAAACTGTTTTTT. Amino acids: CASSGTGTGQEKLFF.

The chain recombines TRBV2 with TRBJ2-3, with D unresolved. This CDR3 contains 13 residues. CDR1 is SNHLY, CDR2 FYNNEI, per germline. V was trimmed by 7 bases and J by 8 bases, leaving 16 bases between them. CDR3 DNA sequence: TGTGCCAGCAACCCGACCCTCAGGAGTACGCAGTATTTT. Its protein is CASNPTLRSTQYF.

This clone came up once. At one of its ends the junction is not consistent with the germline gene, which may arise from a read error. The genes are TRBV5-1 and TRBJ2-5; 7 nucleotides match TRBD1. The CDR3 runs to 15 residues. CDR1 and CDR2 (germline): SGHRS, YFSETQ. CDR3 coding DNA: TGCGCCACCAGCCCCCGGGACAGCGGAGAAGAGACCCAGTACTTC. Its translation is CATSPRDSGEETQYF.

CDR3 protein: CASSLAGQGTDTQYF. CDR3 nucleotide sequence: TGTGCCAGCAGCTTAGCAGGACAGGGGACAGATACGCAGTATTTT. The gene calls are TRBV7-2 and TRBJ2-3, with 9 bases fitting TRBD1. J gave up 3 bases and V 0 bases, and 1 base lay outside the gene matches. Per the germline V gene, CDR1 is SGHTA and CDR2 is FQGNSA. CDR3 size: 15 residues. Together with reference TRBV7-2 and TRBJ2-3, the CDR3 gives the full variable domain: GAGVSQSPSNKVTEKGKDVELRCDPISGHTALYWYRQSLGQGLEFLIYFQGNSAPDKSGLPSDRFSAERTGGSVSTLTIQRTQQEDSAVYLCASSLAGQGTDTQYFGPGTRLTVL.

Only a few counts were recorded for this clone. The chain couples TRBV14 to TRBJ1-2; D unresolved. Trimming stripped 2 bases from V and 5 bases from J, with 9 bases between. This CDR3 has 13 residues. Germline V gives CDR1 SGHDN, CDR2 FVKESK. CDR3 residues: CASSQWAGYGYTF. In nucleotides, the CDR3 is TGTGCCAGCAGCCAATGGGCGGGGTATGGCTACACCTTC.

Comment on this clone: At one end the junction does not follow the germline gene, possibly because of a read error. The chain combines TRBV7-7 with TRBJ1-3; 11 bases fit TRBD1. This CDR3 has 15 residues. Germline V gene sequence: CDR1 SSHAT, CDR2 FNYEAQ (reference sequence). DNA for the CDR3: TGTGCTAGCAGCGAGGACAGGGGGCCTGGAAACACCATATATTTT. Translation gives CASSEDRGPGNTIYF.

The chain joins TRBV5-4 to TRBJ2-7; TRBD1 agrees at 7 bases. The CDR3 is 16 amino acids. V dropped 4 bases and J dropped 0; count of bases not matched to a gene: 10. Germline CDR1 reads SGHNT; CDR2 reads YYREEE (reference sequence). This chain's CDR3 is CASSPQGVASSYEQYF. As DNA, the CDR3 is TGTGCCAGCAGCCCCCAGGGGGTAGCTTCCTCCTACGAGCAGTACTTC.

The J gene is TRBJ1-1, the V gene TRBV2; D not certain. V lost 8 bases, J lost 7 bases, and 17 bases lay in between. This CDR3 spans 13 amino acids. The V gene's germline CDR1 is SNHLY and CDR2 FYNNEI. CDR3 region: CASGSRVVFEAFF. CDR3 DNA: TGTGCCAGCGGGTCTCGGGTAGTATTTGAAGCTTTCTTT.

This clone was recorded once. J is TRBJ2-5 and V is TRBV30, with 7 bases aligning to TRBD1. J was trimmed by 5 bases and V by 5 bases; bases with no gene match: 11. The CDR3 is 14 residues long. Germline CDR1 and CDR2: GTSNPN and SVGIG (reference sequence). The CDR3 coding sequence is TGTGCCTGGGCTGGACAGGCTCTGGGGGAGACCCAGTACTTC. Translated: CAWAGQALGETQYF.

Worth noting for this clone: At the DNA level, this CDR3 is encoded by other sequences in the same sample as well. The V gene is TRBV6-5, the J gene TRBJ2-1; 8 bases are shared with TRBD2. Trimming at V came to 5 bases and at J to 1 base, leaving 4 bases not matched to a gene. This CDR3 has 15 residues. Per the germline V gene, CDR1 is MNHEY and CDR2 is SVGAGI. The CDR3: CASSLTSGSYNEQFF. As DNA, the CDR3 is TGTGCCAGCAGTCTAACTAGCGGATCCTACAATGAGCAGTTCTTC.

Regarding this clone: The same CDR3 is also encoded by other DNA sequences in this sample. The J gene is TRBJ2-2, the V gene TRBV7-9; TRBD2 might be the D (6 bases). Germline CDR1 reads SEHNR; CDR2 reads FQNEAQ (reference sequence). Trimming left V 3 bases short and J 2 bases short, with 7 bases between. This CDR3 has 14 residues. CDR3 loop: CASSLGLNTGELFF. CDR3 DNA: TGTGCCAGCAGCTTGGGACTCAACACCGGGGAGCTGTTTTTT.

J is TRBJ1-1 and V is TRBV28; 7 bases map to TRBD1. The CDR3 is made up of 14 amino acids. V shed 6 bases and J 4 bases; nucleotides not matched to a gene: 8. Germline V CDR1 and CDR2: MDHEN, SYDVKM. CDR3 loop: CASRIGGGSTEAFF. Written as DNA, the CDR3 is TGTGCCAGCAGGATCGGAGGGGGCTCCACTGAAGCTTTCTTT.

The gene calls are TRBV5-1 and TRBJ2-5; TRBD2 aligns across 9 bases. TRBJ2-7 matches the DNA end more closely, so the J call is doubtful. There are 15 residues in the CDR3. Germline CDR1 reads SGHRS; CDR2 reads YFSETQ. The CDR3 DNA reads TGCGCCAGCAGCTTGGTGCGGGGGGGCCACTACGAGCAGTACTTC. Protein: CASSLVRGGHYEQYF.

The rearrangement uses TRBV27 and TRBJ1-2; no clear D. The CDR3 has 14 residues. Trimming left V 1 base short and J 5 bases short, with 11 bases between. Germline values: CDR1 MNHEY, CDR2 SMNVEV (reference sequence). The CDR3 loop is CASSLWAEGYGYTF. In DNA, the CDR3 is TGTGCCAGCAGTTTATGGGCAGAAGGGTATGGCTACACCTTC.

The J gene is TRBJ1-2, the V gene TRBV6-6, with D hard to call. Germline-derived CDR1 and CDR2 are MNHNY and SVGAGI (reference sequence). V dropped 1 base and J dropped 4 bases, with 7 bases sitting between them. The CDR3 length is 13 residues. CDR3 sequence (DNA): TGTGCCAGCAGTTACTTAGAGGGCTATGGCTACACCTTC. It yields the protein CASSYLEGYGYTF.

The chain combines TRBV7-6 with TRBJ1-3; no clear D gene. The CDR3 has 14 amino acids. The germline V gene has CDR1 SGHVS and CDR2 FNYEAQ. V shed 4 bases and J shed 0 bases, with 7 bases lying between them. This CDR3 is CASSSSSSGNTIYF. The CDR3, as DNA: TGTGCCAGCAGCTCCTCGAGCTCTGGAAACACCATATATTTT.

CDR3 loop: CASSLASSTNEKLFF. CDR3 sequence (DNA): TGTGCCAGCAGCTTGGCCTCTTCAACTAATGAAAAACTGTTTTTT. The V call is TRBV5-6, the J call TRBJ1-4; D gene uncertain. The CDR3 is made up of 15 amino acids. The ends were cut back, 0 bases at V and 0 bases at J, with 6 bases in the middle. The germline V gene encodes CDR1 SGHDT and CDR2 YYEEEE.

Concerning this clone itself: At the DNA level, this CDR3 is encoded by other sequences in the same sample as well. The rearrangement joins TRBV6-1 to TRBJ2-5; D is undetermined. Trimming removed 2 bases at V and 1 base at J, with 5 bases between. Germline V gene lookup returns CDR1 MNHNS and CDR2 SASEGT. The CDR3 has 13 amino acids. CDR3 nucleotide sequence: TGTGCCAGCAGTGAACGGAGCCAAGAGACCCAGTACTTC. It codes for CASSERSQETQYF.

The CDR3 here is CASSFTSYEQYF. The DNA for the CDR3 is TGTGCCAGCAGCTTTACCTCCTACGAGCAGTACTTC. The chain joins TRBV7-8 to TRBJ2-7; D is uncertain. Trimming pared 3 bases from V and 0 bases from J, leaving 3 bases between. The CDR3 spans 12 residues. Germline V lookup: CDR1 SGHVS, CDR2 FQNEAQ.

The gene calls are TRBV4-2 and TRBJ2-1; the D gene is possibly TRBD1 (5 bases). Germline CDR1 LGHNA, CDR2 YNFKEQ. The CDR3 runs to 14 residues. Trimming removed 0 bases at V and 10 bases at J, with 13 bases between. The CDR3 spells CASSQEGKGPEQFF. CDR3 sequence (DNA): TGTGCCAGCAGCCAAGAGGGAAAGGGGCCAGAGCAGTTCTTC.

The chain carries TRBV27 and TRBJ1-5, with D tentatively TRBD1 (5 bases). V dropped 8 bases and J dropped 4 bases, with 15 bases sitting between them. The V gene's germline CDR1 is MNHEY and CDR2 SMNVEV (reference sequence). The length of the CDR3 is 14 residues. In DNA form, the CDR3 reads TGTGCCAGCGCGCAAGGGACGGGAAATCAGCCCCAGCATTTT. Amino acids: CASAQGTGNQPQHF.

V is TRBV30 and J is TRBJ1-2, with D uncertain. The CDR3 is made up of 12 amino acids. CDR1 GTSNPN and CDR2 SVGIG come from the germline V gene (reference sequence). Trimming removed 1 base from V and 7 bases from J, with 10 bases in between. This CDR3 is CAWSEPSSGYTF. The CDR3 coding sequence is TGTGCCTGGAGTGAACCGTCTAGTGGCTACACCTTC.

The chain is built from TRBV6-5 and TRBJ1-2; 9 nucleotides line up with TRBD1. V lost 6 bases, J lost 0 bases, and 2 bases stayed unmatched. CDR3 length: 14 amino acids. Germline loops: CDR1 MNHEY, CDR2 SVGAGI. The CDR3 sequence: CASRRQGANYGYTF. The CDR3 nucleotides are TGTGCCAGCAGAAGACAGGGGGCTAACTATGGCTACACCTTC.

The J gene is TRBJ1-6, the V gene TRBV30; D is uncertain. CDR1 GTSNPN and CDR2 SVGIG come from the germline V gene (reference sequence). The CDR3 length is 14 residues. Between the trimmed V and J ends, which lost 2 bases and 8 bases, there was a span of 13 bases. CDR3: CAWSTRLSDSPLHF. The CDR3 DNA sequence: TGTGCCTGGAGTACGCGCCTATCCGATTCACCCCTCCACTTT.